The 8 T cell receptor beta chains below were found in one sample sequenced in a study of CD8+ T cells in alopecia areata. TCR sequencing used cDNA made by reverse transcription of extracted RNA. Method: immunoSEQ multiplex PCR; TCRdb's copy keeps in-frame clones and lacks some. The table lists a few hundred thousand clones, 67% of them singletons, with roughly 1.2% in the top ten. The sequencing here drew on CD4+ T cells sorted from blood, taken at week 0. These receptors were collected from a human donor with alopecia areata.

CDR3 residues: CASSFTGDTQYF. CDR3 DNA sequence: TGCGCCAGCAGTTTCACCGGAGATACGCAGTATTTT. V gene TRBV4-1 combines with J gene TRBJ2-3; no clear D gene. The CDR3 has 12 residues. V was trimmed by 6 bases and J by 5 bases, leaving 9 bases between them. Germline V lookup: CDR1 MGHRA, CDR2 YSYEKL.

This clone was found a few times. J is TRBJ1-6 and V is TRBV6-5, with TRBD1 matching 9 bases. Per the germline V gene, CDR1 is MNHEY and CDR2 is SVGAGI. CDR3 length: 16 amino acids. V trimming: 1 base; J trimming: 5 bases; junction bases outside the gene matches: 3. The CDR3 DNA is TGTGCCAGCAGTTACTTGGGACAGGGTAATAATTCACCCCTCCACTTT. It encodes CASSYLGQGNNSPLHF.

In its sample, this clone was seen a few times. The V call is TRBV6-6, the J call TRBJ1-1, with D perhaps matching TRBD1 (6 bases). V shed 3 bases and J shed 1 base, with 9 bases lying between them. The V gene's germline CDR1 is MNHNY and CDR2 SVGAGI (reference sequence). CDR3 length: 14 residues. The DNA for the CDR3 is TGTGCCAGCAGTTATACAGGGTGGAACACTGAAGCTTTCTTT. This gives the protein CASSYTGWNTEAFF.

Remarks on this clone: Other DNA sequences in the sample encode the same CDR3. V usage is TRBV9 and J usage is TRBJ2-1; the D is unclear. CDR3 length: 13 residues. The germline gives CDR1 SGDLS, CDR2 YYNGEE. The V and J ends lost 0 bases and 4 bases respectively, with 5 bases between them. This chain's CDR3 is CASSVAQYNEQFF. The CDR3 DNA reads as TGTGCCAGCAGCGTAGCCCAGTACAATGAGCAGTTCTTC.

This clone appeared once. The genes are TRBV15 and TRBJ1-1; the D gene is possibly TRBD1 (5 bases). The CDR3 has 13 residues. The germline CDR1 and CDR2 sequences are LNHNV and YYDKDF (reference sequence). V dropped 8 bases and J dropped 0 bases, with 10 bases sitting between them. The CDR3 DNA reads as TGTGCCACCGCGCAGGGCTTGAACACTGAAGCTTTCTTT. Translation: CATAQGLNTEAFF.

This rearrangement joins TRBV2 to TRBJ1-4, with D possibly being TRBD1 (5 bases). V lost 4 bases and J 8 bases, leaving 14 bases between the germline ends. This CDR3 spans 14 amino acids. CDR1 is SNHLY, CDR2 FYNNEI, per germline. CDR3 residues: CASSATAEGEKLFF. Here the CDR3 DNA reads TGTGCCAGCAGTGCGACAGCGGAGGGGGAAAAACTGTTTTTT.

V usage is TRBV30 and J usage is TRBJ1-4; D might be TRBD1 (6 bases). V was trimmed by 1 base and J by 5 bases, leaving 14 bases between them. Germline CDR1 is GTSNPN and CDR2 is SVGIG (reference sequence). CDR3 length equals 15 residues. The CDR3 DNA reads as TGTGCCTGGAGTGGGTCGGGACAAAACAATGAAAAACTGTTTTTT. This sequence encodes CAWSGSGQNNEKLFF.

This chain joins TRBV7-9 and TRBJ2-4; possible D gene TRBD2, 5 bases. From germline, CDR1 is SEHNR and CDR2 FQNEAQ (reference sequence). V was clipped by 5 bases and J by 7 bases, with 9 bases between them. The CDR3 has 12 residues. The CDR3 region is CASSQGSNIQYF. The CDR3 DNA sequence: TGTGCCAGCAGCCAAGGGAGTAACATTCAGTACTTC.